Included here is one T cell receptor (beta chain) sequence, with context. Its antigen is undetermined. The PCR made use of 60 Vbeta and 13 Jbeta primers. This table comes from immunoSEQ multiplex PCR, and its TCRdb copy is limited to in-frame clones, with some not included. Of over 95,000 clones listed, about 80% are singletons. This specimen comes from a study of cytomegalovirus exposure and HLA in healthy donors. Findings of the study overall: TCR beta V- and J-gene trimming, according to a later analysis, was linked to a missense DCLRE1C variant. The authors reported that TCR beta sequences could predict HLA-A and HLA-B alleles. These predictions were accurate for most subjects in the first cohort.

V dropped 1 base and J dropped 7 bases, with 18 bases sitting between them. This CDR3 spans 15 amino acids. Per germline, CDR1 SGHNT and CDR2 YYREEE (reference sequence). The sequenced material came from PBMCs. The sequence derives from a woman aged 40-49 years in good health and CMV-seropositive. This rearrangement joins TRBV5-4 to TRBJ2-7, with D perhaps matching TRBD2 (5 bases). CDR3 nucleotides: TGTGCCAGCAGCTTGTTTGGACTGGAGCCTCGGGAGCAGTACTTC. Its translation: CASSLFGLEPREQYF.